A selection of T cell receptor beta chains follows, all from one sample in a study of T cell responses to AZD1222 COVID-19 vaccine. Produced via immunoSEQ multiplex PCR; TCRdb's table is partial and in-frame only. The data hold about 150,000 clones, with 87% observed a single time. The material was peripheral blood, obtained 28 days after the second AZD1222 dose. The origin of the receptors is an adult who received the AZD1222 COVID-19 vaccine. The CDR3 runs from the conserved cysteine through the conserved F or W. The D gene is left open where the match is weak. A clone size is listed for some rows: how often the clone was seen (once, few, many), or a class if it is expanded.

j_gene: TRBJ2-7
d_gene: NA
abundance: NA
v_gene: TRBV30
CDR3aa: CAWSTSFSEQYF
CDR3nt: TGTGCCTGGAGTACCTCGTTTAGTGAGCAGTACTTC

j_gene: TRBJ2-1
d_gene: NA
abundance: few
v_gene: TRBV12-3/TRBV12-4
CDR3aa: CASSLQLWGEQFF
CDR3nt: TGTGCCAGCAGTTTACAACTCTGGGGTGAGCAGTTCTTC

j_gene: TRBJ2-7
d_gene: NA
abundance: NA
v_gene: TRBV5-6
CDR3aa: CASSLDRSPEQYF
CDR3nt: TGTGCCAGCAGCTTGGACCGTTCCCCCGAGCAGTACTTC

j_gene: TRBJ1-1
d_gene: NA
abundance: NA
v_gene: TRBV6-1
CDR3aa: CASSEIQGWRAEAFF
CDR3nt: TGTGCCAGCAGTGAGATCCAGGGTTGGAGGGCTGAAGCTTTCTTT

j_gene: TRBJ1-1
d_gene: NA
abundance: NA
v_gene: TRBV28
CDR3aa: CASILGGGTEAFF
CDR3nt: TGTGCCAGCATTCTCGGGGGAGGGACTGAAGCTTTCTTT

j_gene: TRBJ2-3
d_gene: NA
abundance: NA
v_gene: TRBV18
CDR3aa: CASSREFDRTTDTQYF
CDR3nt: TGTGCCAGCTCCCGGGAATTCGACAGAACCACAGATACGCAGTATTTT

j_gene: TRBJ2-6
d_gene: TRBD1
abundance: NA
v_gene: TRBV9
CDR3aa: CASSLGTGNSGANVLTF
CDR3nt: TGTGCCAGCAGCCTGGGGACAGGGAACTCTGGGGCCAACGTCCTGACTTTC

j_gene: TRBJ2-1
d_gene: TRBD2
abundance: NA
v_gene: TRBV11-2
CDR3aa: CASSYLAGDGEQFF
CDR3nt: TGTGCCAGCAGCTATCTAGCGGGAGACGGTGAGCAGTTCTTC

j_gene: TRBJ2-7
d_gene: TRBD1
abundance: many
v_gene: TRBV4-1
CDR3aa: CASSQDRGRFEQYF
CDR3nt: TGCGCCAGCAGCCAAGATAGGGGGCGCTTCGAGCAGTACTTC

j_gene: TRBJ2-3
d_gene: TRBD1
abundance: NA
v_gene: TRBV19
CDR3aa: CASSPTGGPDTQYF
CDR3nt: TGTGCCAGTAGTCCGACAGGGGGCCCAGATACGCAGTATTTT

j_gene: TRBJ2-3
d_gene: NA
abundance: NA
v_gene: TRBV29-1
CDR3aa: CSVTGGGPDTQYF
CDR3nt: TGCAGCGTTACGGGGGGCGGGCCAGATACGCAGTATTTT

j_gene: TRBJ1-2
d_gene: TRBD1
abundance: NA
v_gene: TRBV10-3
CDR3aa: CAMGQGEIYGYTF
CDR3nt: TGTGCGATGGGACAGGGGGAGATCTATGGCTACACCTTC

j_gene: TRBJ2-5
d_gene: TRBD2
abundance: NA
v_gene: TRBV3-1/TRBV3-2
CDR3aa: CASSLTSGRVETQYF
CDR3nt: TGTGCCAGCAGTTTAACTAGCGGGAGGGTGGAGACCCAGTACTTC

j_gene: TRBJ2-7
d_gene: TRBD1
abundance: NA
v_gene: TRBV29-1
CDR3aa: CSVPAADRGSYEQYF
CDR3nt: TGCAGCGTTCCTGCCGCAGACAGGGGCTCCTACGAGCAGTACTTC

j_gene: TRBJ2-5
d_gene: TRBD2
abundance: NA
v_gene: TRBV27
CDR3aa: CASSRAGIQETQYF
CDR3nt: TGTGCCAGCAGCCGAGCGGGGATACAAGAGACCCAGTACTTC

j_gene: TRBJ2-1
d_gene: NA
abundance: NA
v_gene: TRBV27
CDR3aa: CASSFTGSGSEQFF
CDR3nt: TGTGCCAGCAGTTTCACAGGGTCTGGAAGTGAGCAGTTCTTC

j_gene: TRBJ1-2
d_gene: NA
abundance: NA
v_gene: TRBV15
CDR3aa: CATSRDVRAGGYTF
CDR3nt: TGTGCCACCAGCAGAGATGTCAGGGCAGGTGGCTACACCTTC

j_gene: TRBJ1-3
d_gene: NA
abundance: NA
v_gene: TRBV16
CDR3aa: CASNPGGNTIYF
CDR3nt: TGTGCCAGCAACCCAGGCGGAAACACCATATATTTT

j_gene: TRBJ2-7
d_gene: TRBD2
abundance: once
v_gene: TRBV9
CDR3aa: CASSVTGGTYEQYF
CDR3nt: TGTGCCAGCAGCGTAACGGGAGGTACGTACGAGCAGTACTTC

j_gene: TRBJ2-2
d_gene: NA
abundance: NA
v_gene: TRBV9
CDR3aa: CASSSIPTGELFF
CDR3nt: TGTGCCAGCAGTTCGATCCCCACCGGGGAGCTGTTTTTT

j_gene: TRBJ2-2
d_gene: NA
abundance: few
v_gene: TRBV7-8
CDR3aa: CASSLVLTGELFF
CDR3nt: TGTGCCAGCAGCTTGGTCTTAACCGGGGAGCTGTTTTTT

j_gene: TRBJ2-1
d_gene: TRBD2
abundance: NA
v_gene: TRBV30
CDR3aa: CAWSVRTSANNEQFF
CDR3nt: TGTGCCTGGAGTGTTAGGACTAGCGCGAACAATGAGCAGTTCTTC

j_gene: TRBJ1-1
d_gene: NA
abundance: NA
v_gene: TRBV18
CDR3aa: CASSPYASGRDTEAFF
CDR3nt: TGTGCCAGCTCACCATATGCGTCAGGGAGAGACACTGAAGCTTTCTTT

j_gene: TRBJ2-1
d_gene: NA
abundance: NA
v_gene: TRBV2
CDR3aa: CASAPPVSRSYNEQFF
CDR3nt: TGTGCCAGCGCTCCGCCCGTGTCCCGCTCCTACAATGAGCAGTTCTTC

j_gene: TRBJ2-5
d_gene: NA
abundance: NA
v_gene: TRBV11-2
CDR3aa: CASSILGTSRGQETQYF
CDR3nt: TGTGCCAGCAGCATCCTCGGGACTTCGAGAGGTCAAGAGACCCAGTACTTC

j_gene: TRBJ1-5
d_gene: NA
abundance: NA
v_gene: TRBV19
CDR3aa: CASSQGGLNSNQPQHF
CDR3nt: TGTGCCAGTTCCCAAGGGGGACTCAATAGCAATCAGCCCCAGCATTTT

j_gene: TRBJ2-7
d_gene: TRBD1
abundance: NA
v_gene: TRBV7-2
CDR3aa: CASSLSPRTGTYEQYF
CDR3nt: TGTGCCAGCAGCTTATCTCCCCGGACAGGAACCTACGAGCAGTACTTC

j_gene: TRBJ1-2
d_gene: NA
abundance: NA
v_gene: TRBV5-6
CDR3aa: CASSTVNYGYTF
CDR3nt: TGTGCCAGCAGCACCGTAAACTATGGCTACACCTTC

j_gene: TRBJ2-5
d_gene: NA
abundance: NA
v_gene: TRBV18
CDR3aa: CASSSLQIQETQYF
CDR3nt: TGTGCCAGCTCATCGTTACAGATCCAAGAGACCCAGTACTTC

j_gene: TRBJ2-3
d_gene: TRBD2
abundance: NA
v_gene: TRBV7-9
CDR3aa: CASSSGTSAADTQYF
CDR3nt: TGTGCCAGCAGCTCCGGGACTAGTGCGGCAGATACGCAGTATTTT

j_gene: TRBJ1-6
d_gene: NA
abundance: NA
v_gene: TRBV9
CDR3aa: CASSGSTGTGSPLHF
CDR3nt: TGTGCCAGCAGCGGCTCGACCGGAACGGGTTCACCCCTCCACTTT

j_gene: TRBJ2-2
d_gene: NA
abundance: NA
v_gene: TRBV15
CDR3aa: CATSMDYSTGELFF
CDR3nt: TGTGCCACCAGCATGGACTATTCCACCGGGGAGCTGTTTTTT

j_gene: TRBJ1-3
d_gene: TRBD1
abundance: NA
v_gene: TRBV5-1
CDR3aa: CASSSEPGQKSGNTIYF
CDR3nt: TGCGCCAGCAGCTCGGAGCCGGGACAGAAGTCTGGAAACACCATATATTTT

j_gene: TRBJ1-1
d_gene: NA
abundance: NA
v_gene: TRBV7-9
CDR3aa: CASSLGLVGSAFF
CDR3nt: TGTGCCAGCAGCTTAGGATTGGTAGGGTCAGCTTTCTTT

j_gene: TRBJ1-5
d_gene: TRBD1
abundance: NA
v_gene: TRBV3-1/TRBV3-2
CDR3aa: CASSHDRTGRGQPQHF
CDR3nt: TGTGCCAGCAGCCATGACCGGACAGGGAGGGGTCAGCCCCAGCATTTT

j_gene: TRBJ1-1
d_gene: NA
abundance: NA
v_gene: TRBV19
CDR3aa: CASIRGAEAFF
CDR3nt: TGTGCCAGTATCCGGGGTGCCGAAGCTTTCTTT

j_gene: TRBJ2-7
d_gene: NA
abundance: NA
v_gene: TRBV7-9
CDR3aa: CASSSWGEQYF
CDR3nt: TGTGCCAGCAGCTCGTGGGGCGAGCAGTACTTC

j_gene: TRBJ1-1
d_gene: NA
abundance: NA
v_gene: TRBV10-2
CDR3aa: CASSDRGREAFF
CDR3nt: TGCGCCAGCAGTGATCGAGGACGTGAAGCTTTCTTT